Below, 14 T cell receptor beta chains from the same sample are listed, as sequenced in a study of T cell repertoires in cytomegalovirus infection. The antigens these receptors bind are not known. Via MiXCR, TCRdb re-called the reads, giving one row per CDR3 protein. The sample yields approximately 220,000 distinct CDR3 sequences, 35% to 45% seen once. The source was CD8+ T cells from cultured PBMCs, collected from culture after CMV antigen stimulation. The source of these receptors is a human donor in good health (CMV status not recorded). Some clones in this sample may be carry-over from other donors' samples.

V usage is TRBV7-2 and J usage is TRBJ1-5, with D tentatively TRBD1 (5 bases). Trimming took 5 bases from V and 7 from J, leaving 15 bases between them. Germline V gives CDR1 SGHTA, CDR2 FQGNSA. The CDR3 extends over 14 amino acids. The CDR3 DNA follows: TGTGCCAGCAGCGTAAGGGGTTTGGAACAGCCCCAGCATTTT. Its protein product is CASSVRGLEQPQHF.

A few counts support this clonotype. The chain carries TRBV6-8 and TRBJ2-7; D uncertain. This CDR3 region has 15 residues. The germline V gene has CDR1 MNHGY and CDR2 SAAAGT. The ends were cut back, 0 bases at V and 3 bases at J, with 12 bases in the middle. CDR3 sequence reads: CASSYSKMVIYEQYF. CDR3 in DNA: TGTGCCAGCAGTTACTCGAAAATGGTGATCTACGAGCAGTACTTC.

The gene calls are TRBV6-5 and TRBJ1-1; D is unclear. The V and J ends lost 7 bases and 11 bases respectively, with 5 bases between them. Germline lookup yields CDR1 MNHEY and CDR2 SVGAGI. The CDR3 loop spans 8 amino acids. CDR3 region: CASKQAFF. DNA for the CDR3: TGTGCCAGCAAGCAGGCTTTCTTT.

This sequence joins TRBV12-3 or TRBV12-4 and TRBJ2-7, with TRBD1 matching 7 bases. This CDR3 has 14 residues. V was clipped by 8 bases and J by 3 bases; unmatched bases: 10. The CDR3 reads CASVKGTEFYEQYF. The DNA of the CDR3 is TGTGCCAGCGTTAAGGGGACAGAATTCTACGAGCAGTACTTC.

The rearrangement links TRBV6-6 to TRBJ2-5, with 9 bases identical to TRBD2. Germline assignment: CDR1 MNHNY and CDR2 SVGAGI (reference sequence). CDR3 length: 16 residues. Trimming at V came to 7 bases and at J to 5 bases, leaving 14 bases not matched to a gene. The CDR3 DNA reads TGTGCCAGCATACTCCCCGGGGTAGCGGGGGTCGAGACCCAGTACTTC. This translates into CASILPGVAGVETQYF.

This clonotype has just a few counts. This chain joins TRBV20-1 and TRBJ2-7, with a tentative D call TRBD1 (5 bases). The CDR3 contains 14 residues. Between the trimmed V and J ends, which lost 6 bases and 0 bases, there was a span of 15 bases. From germline, CDR1 is DFQATT and CDR2 SNEGSKA (reference sequence). CDR3 DNA sequence: TGCAGTGCAAGGGGTGGGTCGAGCTCCTACGAGCAGTACTTC. Translating it yields CSARGGSSSYEQYF.

The chain has TRBV12-5 and TRBJ1-6; D gene ambiguous. Deletions cut 2 bases from V and 14 bases from J, with 13 bases between. The CDR3 runs to 13 residues. The V gene's germline CDR1 is LGHNT and CDR2 FRNRAP. The CDR3 DNA is TGTGCTAGTGGTTTGAACCCTCGAGACTCCCTCCACTTT. Encoded protein: CASGLNPRDSLHF.

The chain links TRBV7-3 to TRBJ2-2; D gene uncertain. The CDR3 contains 11 residues. Germline V CDR1 and CDR2: SGHTA, FQGTGA. With 4 bases removed from V and 7 bases from J, the gap between germline ends came to 4 bases. The CDR3 here is CASSSNGELFF. The CDR3 nucleotides are TGTGCCAGCAGCTCTAACGGGGAGCTGTTTTTT.

Regarding this clonotype: The junction does not match germline at one end; this may be a read error. The chain combines TRBV7-2 with TRBJ2-5; D is possibly TRBD1 or TRBD2 (6 bases each). CDR1 and CDR2 from the germline V gene are SGHTA and FQGNSA. The CDR3 extends over 16 amino acids. The CDR3 coding sequence is TGTGCAAGCAGCCCGGGGACATTGGGGGGCCAAGAGACCCAGTACTTC. As protein: CASSPGTLGGQETQYF.

The chain couples TRBV5-4 to TRBJ2-1; D perhaps matches TRBD1 (6 bases). This CDR3 region has 19 residues. CDR1 and CDR2 from the germline V gene are SGHNT and YYREEE (reference sequence). V gave up 6 bases and J gave up 5 bases, with 30 bases separating them. In nucleotides, the CDR3 is TGTGCCAGCATAAATTGGAGGCAGGGGAGCCCCCAACAAGACAATGAGCAGTTCTTC. Protein product: CASINWRQGSPQQDNEQFF.

This clonotype has a count of ten or more. The chain joins TRBV28 to TRBJ1-1, with a weak D call TRBD1 (5 bases). The CDR3 is 20 residues long. Germline CDR1 and CDR2: MDHEN and SYDVKM. Trimming pared 2 bases from V and 1 base from J, leaving 26 bases between. The CDR3 loop is CASSLPTGGYDLFENTEAFF. The CDR3 coding sequence is TGTGCCAGCAGTTTACCTACCGGGGGATATGACCTTTTCGAGAACACTGAAGCTTTCTTT.

The rearrangement joins TRBV28 to TRBJ2-3, with TRBD2 matching over 8 bases. Germline V lookup: CDR1 MDHEN, CDR2 SYDVKM. This CDR3 contains 14 residues. V dropped 5 bases and J dropped 5; count of bases not matched to a gene: 6. In DNA, the CDR3 is TGTGCCAGCAGTCTGAGCGGGAGAGGAGATACGCAGTATTTT. This gives the protein CASSLSGRGDTQYF.

The chain combines TRBV5-6 with TRBJ2-2, with a weak D call TRBD2 (5 bases). There are 15 residues in the CDR3. Per the germline V gene, CDR1 is SGHDT and CDR2 is YYEEEE. V was trimmed by 6 bases and J by 0 bases, leaving 12 bases between them. In DNA form, the CDR3 reads TGTGCCAGCACCCCGGACGGGGCGAACACCGGGGAGCTGTTTTTT. It codes for CASTPDGANTGELFF.

The chain combines TRBV20-1 with TRBJ2-6; 13 bases agree with TRBD2. Germline lookup yields CDR1 DFQATT and CDR2 SNEGSKA (reference sequence). This CDR3 has 19 amino acids. The V segment lost 5 bases and the J segment 2 bases; nucleotides outside the gene matches: 12. The CDR3 loop is CSADPNTSGRGTGANVLTF. The CDR3 DNA sequence: TGCAGTGCTGACCCTAATACTAGCGGGAGGGGGACTGGGGCCAACGTCCTGACTTTC.